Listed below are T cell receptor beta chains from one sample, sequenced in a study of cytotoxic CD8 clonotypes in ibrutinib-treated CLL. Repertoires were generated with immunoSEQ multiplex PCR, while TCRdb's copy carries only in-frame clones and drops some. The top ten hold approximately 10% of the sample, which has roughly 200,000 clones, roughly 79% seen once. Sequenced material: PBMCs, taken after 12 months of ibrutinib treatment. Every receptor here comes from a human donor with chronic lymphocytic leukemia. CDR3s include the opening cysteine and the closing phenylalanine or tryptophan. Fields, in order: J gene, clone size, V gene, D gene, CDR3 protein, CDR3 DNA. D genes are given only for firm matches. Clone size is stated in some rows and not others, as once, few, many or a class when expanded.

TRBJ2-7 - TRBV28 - CASSLTLYEQYF TGTGCCAGCAGCCTCACACTCTACGAGCAGTACTTC
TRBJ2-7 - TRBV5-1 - CASNSNPGSYDEQYF TGCGCCAGCAACTCCAACCCAGGTAGCTACGACGAGCAGTACTTC
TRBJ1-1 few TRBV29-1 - CSVDRGAFF TGCAGCGTGGACAGAGGAGCTTTCTTT
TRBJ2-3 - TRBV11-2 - CASSLSSAGDTQYF TGTGCCAGCAGCTTATCAAGTGCCGGGGATACGCAGTATTTT
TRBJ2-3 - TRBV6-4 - CASSPGTTTDTQYF TGTGCCAGCAGTCCCGGGACCACCACAGATACGCAGTATTTT
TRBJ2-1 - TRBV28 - CASSFSKDPREQFF TGTGCCAGCAGTTTCTCCAAGGACCCGCGGGAGCAGTTCTTC
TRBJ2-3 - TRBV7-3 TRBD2 CASSSGLEPDTQYF TGTGCCAGCAGCTCGGGACTAGAGCCAGATACGCAGTATTTT
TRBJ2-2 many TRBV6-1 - CASSEQGTASTGELFF TGTGCCAGCAGTGAACAAGGGACGGCGAGCACCGGGGAGCTGTTTTTT
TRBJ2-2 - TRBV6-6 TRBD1 CATIRGPANTGELFF TGTGCCACAATCAGGGGGCCCGCGAACACCGGGGAGCTGTTTTTT
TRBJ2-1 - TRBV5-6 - CASSLEGQIYNEQFF TGTGCCAGCAGCTTGGAGGGACAAATCTACAATGAGCAGTTCTTC
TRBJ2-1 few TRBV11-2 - CASSLDGKGRGEFF TGTGCCAGCAGCTTAGATGGTAAGGGAAGGGGAGAGTTCTTC
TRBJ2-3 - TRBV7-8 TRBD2 CASSAGLAGIDTQYF TGTGCCAGCAGCGCCGGACTAGCGGGGATTGACACGCAGTATTTT
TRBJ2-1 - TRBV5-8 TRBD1 CASPGGYSSDVPVLNNEQFF TGTGCCAGCCCAGGGGGTTACAGTTCTGATGTCCCAGTTCTTAACAATGAGCAGTTCTTC
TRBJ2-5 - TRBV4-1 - CASSQGTGTQYF TGCGCCAGCAGCCAAGGAACAGGTACCCAGTACTTC
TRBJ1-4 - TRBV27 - CASRGPWGEKLFF TGTGCCAGCAGAGGACCCTGGGGGGAAAAACTGTTTTTT
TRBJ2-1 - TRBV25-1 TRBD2 CASSESPSGGALNEQFF TGTGCCAGCAGTGAATCCCCTAGCGGGGGGGCCTTAAATGAGCAGTTCTTC
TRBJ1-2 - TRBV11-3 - CASSMTDAYGYTF TGTGCCAGCAGCATGACGGACGCCTATGGCTACACCTTC
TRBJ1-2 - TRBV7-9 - CASSLGSFEGYTF TGTGCCAGCAGCTTAGGCAGTTTCGAGGGCTACACCTTC
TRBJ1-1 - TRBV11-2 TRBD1 CASSSRGTGKWSEAFF TGTGCCAGCAGCTCCCGCGGGACAGGGAAGTGGTCGGAGGCTTTCTTT
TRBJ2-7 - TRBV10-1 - CASSRRTAGEQYF TGCGCCAGCAGTAGGAGGACAGCCGGGGAGCAGTACTTC
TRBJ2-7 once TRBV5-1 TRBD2 CASSWGLAGTYEQYF TGCGCCAGCAGCTGGGGACTAGCGGGGACCTACGAGCAGTACTTC
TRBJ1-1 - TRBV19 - CASSHRSGGTEAFF TGTGCCAGTAGCCACCGATCCGGAGGGACTGAAGCTTTCTTT
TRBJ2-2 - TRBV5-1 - CASSLGSGLYRTNTGELFF TGCGCCAGCAGCTTGGGGTCAGGACTATATCGCACAAACACCGGGGAGCTGTTTTTT
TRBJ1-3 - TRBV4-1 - CASSQGRVSGRRGNTIYF TGCGCCAGCAGCCAAGGAAGGGTATCGGGTCGGCGGGGAAACACCATATATTTT
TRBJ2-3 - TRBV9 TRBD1 CASSVSQVIGTGSF TGTGCCAGCAGCGTATCCCAGGTGATAGGGACAGGTTCTTTT
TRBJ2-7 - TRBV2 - CASSESGPAYEQYF TGTGCCAGCAGTGAAAGTGGGCCGGCCTACGAGCAGTACTTC
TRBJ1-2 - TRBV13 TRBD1 CASSPTGDGYTF TGTGCCAGCAGTCCGACAGGGGATGGCTACACCTTC